These 21 T cell receptor beta chains were sequenced from one sample in a study of T cell responses to AZD1222 COVID-19 vaccine. The assay was immunoSEQ multiplex PCR, and TCRdb's table has in-frame clones only and misses some. The sample consists of 130,000 to 150,000 clones, 75% to 95% of them appearing once. Specimen: peripheral blood, collected on day 0 of MenACWY control vaccination. These receptors originate from an adult in good health.

This chain connects TRBV19 to TRBJ2-2; D gene ambiguous. V lost 5 bases and J 2 bases, leaving 21 bases between the germline ends. The CDR3 loop spans 18 amino acids. Germline assignment: CDR1 LNHDA and CDR2 SQIVND (reference sequence). CDR3 sequence reads: CASSPGPYSTLNTGELFF. The CDR3 DNA reads TGTGCCAGTAGTCCTGGACCCTATTCGACCCTAAACACCGGGGAGCTGTTTTTT. The whole variable domain, filled in from reference TRBV19 and TRBJ2-2, reads DGGITQSPKYLFRKEGQNVTLSCEQNLNHDAMYWYRQDPGQGLRLIYYSQIVNDFQKGDIAEGYSVSREKKESFPLTVTSAQKNPTAFYLCASSPGPYSTLNTGELFFGEGSRLTVL.

The chain has TRBV28 and TRBJ1-1; perhaps TRBD1 as D (5 bases). Germline assignment: CDR1 MDHEN and CDR2 SYDVKM. The CDR3 is made up of 10 amino acids. The germline V and J ends were trimmed by 8 bases and 5 bases, with 6 bases remaining between them. The CDR3 coding sequence is TGTGCCAGCGGGGGAACTGAAGCTTTCTTT. Amino acids: CASGGTEAFF. The full variable domain, with the rest looked up from reference TRBV28 and TRBJ1-1, is DVKVTQSSRYLVKRTGEKVFLECVQDMDHENMFWYRQDPGLGLRLIYFSYDVKMKEKGDIPEGYSVSREKKERFSLILESASTNQTSMYLCASGGTEAFFGQGTRLTVV.

This sequence joins TRBV6-5 and TRBJ2-6; no clear D. V lost 5 bases and J lost 2, with 7 bases in between. The CDR3 runs 14 residues. The germline V gene encodes CDR1 MNHEY and CDR2 SVGAGI. CDR3 sequence (DNA): TGTGCCAGCAGTACATATACTGGGGCCAACGTCCTGACTTTC. It is translated as CASSTYTGANVLTF.

The CDR3 reads CASSGRTGGGYGYTF. The DNA of the CDR3 is TGTGCCAGCAGCGGACGGACAGGGGGCGGGTATGGCTACACCTTC. V is TRBV7-2 and J is TRBJ1-2, with 11 nucleotides matching TRBD1. Trimming removed 5 bases from V and 5 bases from J; junction bases left unmatched: 7. The CDR3 is 15 amino acids. Germline values: CDR1 SGHTA, CDR2 FQGNSA.

This clone was seen a few times. The J gene is TRBJ2-1, the V gene TRBV11-2; D assignment may be TRBD1 or TRBD2 (5 bases each). Germline V gene sequence: CDR1 SGHAT, CDR2 FQNNGV. The V end lost 0 bases, the J end lost 9 bases, and 12 bases lay between the germline ends. The length of the CDR3 is 14 residues. Here the CDR3 reads CASSLEPGTGEQFF. DNA for the CDR3: TGTGCCAGCAGCTTAGAACCGGGGACGGGTGAGCAGTTCTTC.

This chain connects TRBV2 to TRBJ1-2; D uncertain. Germline CDR1 reads SNHLY; CDR2 reads FYNNEI. CDR3 length: 13 residues. The V gene lost 7 bases and the J gene lost 4 bases, with 13 bases spanning the gap. CDR3 protein: CASIRGLSYGYTF. In DNA form, the CDR3 reads TGTGCCAGCATTCGAGGGTTAAGCTATGGCTACACCTTC.

The rearrangement uses TRBV28 and TRBJ1-5, with TRBD1 identical over 8 bases. The CDR3 runs to 15 residues. CDR1 is MDHEN, CDR2 SYDVKM, per germline. V was clipped by 2 bases and J by 2 bases; unmatched bases: 2. CDR3 sequence: CASSLQGAGNQPQHF. CDR3 in DNA: TGTGCCAGCAGTTTACAGGGGGCAGGCAATCAGCCCCAGCATTTT.

The chain has TRBV3-1 (or the pseudogene TRBV3-2) and TRBJ2-7; D is unresolved. Germline CDR1 reads LGHDT; CDR2 reads YNNKEL (reference sequence). The CDR3 is made up of 11 amino acids. The germline V and J ends were trimmed by 5 bases and 1 base, with 3 bases remaining between them. The CDR3 DNA reads as TGTGCCAGCAGCTATTCCTACGAGCAGTACTTC. Amino acids: CASSYSYEQYF.

Here the CDR3 DNA reads TGTGCCAGTAGTATCGGCGGGGAGCTCAATCAGCCCCAGCATTTT. Translated, it gives CASSIGGELNQPQHF. J is TRBJ1-5 and V is TRBV19; D is unresolved. V lost 3 bases to trimming and J lost 3 bases, with 12 bases between them. The CDR3 loop spans 15 amino acids. Germline CDR1 is LNHDA and CDR2 is SQIVND (reference sequence).

The chain carries TRBV9 and TRBJ1-5; TRBD1 might be the D (5 bases). From germline, CDR1 is SGDLS and CDR2 YYNGEE. The length of the CDR3 is 15 residues. Trimming removed 4 bases from V and 5 bases from J, with 16 bases in between. The CDR3 spells CASSPGGAEYQPQHF. The CDR3 DNA sequence: TGTGCCAGCAGCCCCGGCGGGGCGGAATATCAGCCCCAGCATTTT.

The chain uses TRBV28 and TRBJ1-5, with 7 bases matching TRBD1. The V and J ends lost 7 bases and 2 bases, in that order; junction bases with no gene match: 8. This CDR3 has 15 residues. Germline V CDR1 and CDR2: MDHEN, SYDVKM. CDR3 protein: CASTTTGIGNQPQHF. The CDR3 DNA sequence: TGTGCCAGCACCACGACAGGGATAGGCAATCAGCCCCAGCATTTT.

The J gene is TRBJ1-3, the V gene TRBV30, with D unclear. CDR3 size: 12 residues. Per the germline V gene, CDR1 is GTSNPN and CDR2 is SVGIG (reference sequence). Trimming shortened V by 4 bases and J by 0 bases, and 4 bases separated the two germline ends. The CDR3 DNA reads TGTGCCTGGACAACCTCTGGAAACACCATATATTTT. Translation gives CAWTTSGNTIYF.

The J gene is TRBJ1-1, the V gene TRBV5-1; 8 nucleotides agree with TRBD1. Trimming cost V 4 bases and J 1 base; bases outside gene matches: 6. Germline assignment: CDR1 SGHRS and CDR2 YFSETQ. This CDR3 comprises 15 residues. Written as DNA, the CDR3 is TGCGCCAGCAGCGGGACAGGACGAACGAACACTGAAGCTTTCTTT. Translating it yields CASSGTGRTNTEAFF.

The chain has TRBV5-1 and TRBJ1-1; 7 bases map to TRBD1. This CDR3 has 14 amino acids. Germline V gene lookup returns CDR1 SGHRS and CDR2 YFSETQ. The ends lost 4 bases at V and 1 base at J; junction bases unmatched: 4. The CDR3 reads CASSRDRRNTEAFF. CDR3 nucleotide sequence: TGCGCCAGCAGCAGGGACAGACGGAACACTGAAGCTTTCTTT.

V usage is TRBV2 and J usage is TRBJ1-2, with D possibly being TRBD1 (6 bases). Looked up from germline, CDR1 is SNHLY and CDR2 is FYNNEI. The CDR3 covers 15 residues. V lost 6 bases to trimming and J lost 5 bases, with 19 bases between them. The CDR3, as DNA: TGTGCCAGCAGCGTAGGTTGGGGGGCCATTTATGGCTACACCTTC. Translation: CASSVGWGAIYGYTF.

Written as DNA, the CDR3 is TGTGCCAGCAGTGTAGAGGGGGTAAGCTCCTACAATGAGCAGTTCTTC. This translates into CASSVEGVSSYNEQFF. The rearrangement uses TRBV2 and TRBJ2-1, with D perhaps matching TRBD1 (6 bases). CDR1 is SNHLY, CDR2 FYNNEI, per germline. The CDR3 extends over 16 amino acids. V dropped 4 bases and J dropped 0 bases, with 13 bases sitting between them.

As to this clone: Different DNA sequences within this sample yield the same CDR3. The chain links TRBV7-3 to TRBJ2-1; D remains unclear. Trimming took 5 bases from V and 0 from J, leaving 11 bases between them. The germline CDR1 and CDR2 sequences are SGHTA and FQGTGA. This CDR3 is 15 amino acids long. The CDR3 reads CASSPRVSSYNEQFF. CDR3 DNA sequence: TGTGCCAGCAGCCCCAGAGTCAGCTCCTACAATGAGCAGTTCTTC.

This clone was recorded only once. The chain joins TRBV5-1 to TRBJ2-1; TRBD2 agrees at 10 bases. Germline loops: CDR1 SGHRS, CDR2 YFSETQ. Trimming at V came to 2 bases and at J to 4 bases, leaving 6 bases not matched to a gene. The CDR3 is 16 residues long. CDR3 sequence reads: CASSFHGAGGYNEQFF. The CDR3 DNA sequence: TGCGCCAGCAGCTTCCATGGAGCGGGAGGGTACAATGAGCAGTTCTTC.

The gene calls are TRBV30 and TRBJ1-2; D gene ambiguous. CDR1 is GTSNPN and CDR2 is SVGIG in the germline V gene (reference sequence). V dropped 3 bases and J dropped 4 bases, with 6 bases sitting between them. The CDR3 contains 11 residues. The CDR3 region is CAWRISYGYTF. DNA for the CDR3: TGTGCCTGGAGGATAAGCTATGGCTACACCTTC.

J is TRBJ2-1 and V is TRBV2; the match to TRBD1 covers 8 bases. This CDR3 has 12 amino acids. From germline, CDR1 is SNHLY and CDR2 FYNNEI. V trimming: 7 bases; J trimming: 13 bases; junction bases outside the gene matches: 9. CDR3 nucleotides: TGTGCCAGCATGGGACAGGAATCACCCCAGTTCTTC. It encodes CASMGQESPQFF.

The rearrangement uses TRBV28 and TRBJ1-1; TRBD1 might be the D (5 bases). Germline V lookup: CDR1 MDHEN, CDR2 SYDVKM. This CDR3 is 13 amino acids long. The ends were cut back, 2 bases at V and 1 base at J, with 5 bases in the middle. CDR3 in amino acids: CASSLGANTEAFF. CDR3 DNA sequence: TGTGCCAGCAGTTTAGGGGCGAACACTGAAGCTTTCTTT.